Shown below are 2 T cell receptor beta chains from a single sample sequenced in a study of control samples from healthy donors and cancer patients. Repertoires were generated with immunoSEQ multiplex PCR, while TCRdb's copy carries only in-frame clones and drops some. The sample records around 120,000 clones, 85% to 90% being singletons. The sequenced sample consisted of blood. These receptors all come from a woman in her 70s in good health.

The chain links TRBV4-1 to TRBJ2-6, with TRBD2 as a possible D gene (6 bases). The ends were cut back, 5 bases at V and 2 bases at J, with 10 bases in the middle. This CDR3 is 15 amino acids long. The germline V gene encodes CDR1 MGHRA and CDR2 YSYEKL. CDR3 coding DNA: TGCGCCAGCAGCTCGTCGGGGGCTGGGGCCAACGTCCTGACTTTC. Protein: CASSSSGAGANVLTF.

This rearrangement joins TRBV6-5 to TRBJ2-7; 10 bases align to TRBD1. CDR3 size: 12 residues. The germline V gene has CDR1 MNHEY and CDR2 SVGAGI. V trimming: 10 bases; J trimming: 4 bases; junction bases outside the gene matches: 4. The CDR3 spells CATGDRGYEQYF. The CDR3 bases are TGTGCCACAGGGGACAGGGGTTACGAGCAGTACTTC.